This record covers a single T cell receptor (beta chain). The antigen is not known. From cryopreserved PBMCs came around 2 micrograms of genomic DNA used for TCR beta libraries. This entry belongs to a study of cytotoxic CD8 clonotypes in ibrutinib-treated CLL. Looking at the study overall: The average sample held roughly 250,000 productive templates and tens of thousands of productive rearrangements. Notes on the study in general: Public clonotypes, found uncommonly, either contracted or stayed stable on treatment.

With sequencing, the targeted depth ranged from 1 in 200,000 to 1 in 1 million T cells. The table came from immunoSEQ multiplex PCR; TCRdb's copy has only in-frame clones and leaves some out. The sample includes about 50,000 clones, 57% seen only once; the top ten take 28%. The TCR originated in a human donor with chronic lymphocytic leukemia. Sequenced here: PBMCs, sampled after 24 months of ibrutinib treatment.

This CDR3 is CASSQTGRLSYEQYF. CDR3 DNA: TGTGCCAGCAGCCAGACAGGCCGCCTCTCCTACGAGCAGTACTTC. This sequence joins TRBV27 and TRBJ2-7, with D tentatively TRBD1 (6 bases). CDR1 MNHEY and CDR2 SMNVEV come from the germline V gene (reference sequence). This CDR3 has 15 residues. The V gene lost 6 bases and the J gene lost 0 bases, with 15 bases spanning the gap.